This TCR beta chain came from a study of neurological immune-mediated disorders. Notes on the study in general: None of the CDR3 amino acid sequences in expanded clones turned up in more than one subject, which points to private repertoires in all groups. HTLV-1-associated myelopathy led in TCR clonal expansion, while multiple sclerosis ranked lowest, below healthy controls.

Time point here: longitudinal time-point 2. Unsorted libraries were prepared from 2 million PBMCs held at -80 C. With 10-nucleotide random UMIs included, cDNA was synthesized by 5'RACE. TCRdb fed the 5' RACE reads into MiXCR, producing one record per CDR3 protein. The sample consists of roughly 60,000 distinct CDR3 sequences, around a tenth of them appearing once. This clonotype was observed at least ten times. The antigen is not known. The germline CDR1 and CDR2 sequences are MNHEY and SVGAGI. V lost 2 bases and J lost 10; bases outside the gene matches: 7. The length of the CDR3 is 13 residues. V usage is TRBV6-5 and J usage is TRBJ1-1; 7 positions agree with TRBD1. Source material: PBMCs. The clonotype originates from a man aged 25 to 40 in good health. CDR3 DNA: TGTGCCAGCAGTTACGTCCAGGGGGAGCGAGCTTTCTTT. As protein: CASSYVQGERAFF.